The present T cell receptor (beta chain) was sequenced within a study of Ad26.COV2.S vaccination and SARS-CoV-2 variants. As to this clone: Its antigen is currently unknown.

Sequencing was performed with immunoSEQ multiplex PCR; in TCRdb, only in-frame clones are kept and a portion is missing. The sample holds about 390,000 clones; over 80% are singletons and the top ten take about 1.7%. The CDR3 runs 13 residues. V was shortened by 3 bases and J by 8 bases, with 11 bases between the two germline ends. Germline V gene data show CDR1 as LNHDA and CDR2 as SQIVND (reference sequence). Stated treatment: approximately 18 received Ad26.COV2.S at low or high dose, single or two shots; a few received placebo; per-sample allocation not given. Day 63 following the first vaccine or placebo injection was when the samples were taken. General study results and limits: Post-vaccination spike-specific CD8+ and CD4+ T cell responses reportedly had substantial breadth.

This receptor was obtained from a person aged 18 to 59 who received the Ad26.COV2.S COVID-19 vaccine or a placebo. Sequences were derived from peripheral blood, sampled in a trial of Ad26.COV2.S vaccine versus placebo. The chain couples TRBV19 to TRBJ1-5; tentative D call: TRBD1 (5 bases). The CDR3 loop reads CASSMNGGEPQHF. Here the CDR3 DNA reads TGTGCCAGTAGTATGAACGGGGGGGAGCCCCAGCATTTT.